Reported below is one TCR beta chain. The antigen is unknown. The data stem from a study of OX40 agonist ivuxolimab in advanced cancers. Findings and caveats of the study: In general, CD8+ T cells held more expanded clones than CD4+ did, on average.

The protocol was immunoSEQ multiplex PCR, while the TCRdb copy is restricted to in-frame clones and leaves out a portion. Among approximately 28,000 clones listed, about 74% were seen once. The clonotype was recovered from an adult with an advanced solid tumor such as melanoma, head and neck, liver or kidney cancer. This specimen consisted of CD4+ or CD8+ T cells sorted from blood, obtained in a trial of the OX40 agonist ivuxolimab.

As DNA, the CDR3 is TGTGCCAGCAGACCACAGGGTTTCGTCGAAAAACTGTTTTTT. It is translated as CASRPQGFVEKLFF. The genes are TRBV6-5 and TRBJ1-4; D may be TRBD1 (6 bases). The CDR3 is 14 residues long. The germline V and J ends were trimmed by 6 bases and 8 bases, with 16 bases remaining between them. CDR1 is MNHEY and CDR2 is SVGAGI in the germline V gene.